This T cell receptor beta chain was documented in a study of control samples from healthy donors and cancer patients. The table came from immunoSEQ multiplex PCR; TCRdb's copy has only in-frame clones and leaves some out. The table includes about 84,000 clones, 70% to 85% detected once. CDR3 length: 17 amino acids. Germline trimming cut 4 bases from V and 0 bases from J; bases unmatched to any gene: 3. Germline V CDR1 and CDR2: LGHNA, YNFKEQ. The J gene is TRBJ2-1, the V gene TRBV4-2; 13 nucleotides line up with TRBD2. Sequencing used PBMCs. The receptor was derived from a man aged 60 to 75 with head and neck cancer. CDR3: CASSLGLAGASYNEQFF. DNA of the CDR3: TGTGCCAGCAGCCTAGGACTAGCGGGAGCCTCCTACAATGAGCAGTTCTTC.